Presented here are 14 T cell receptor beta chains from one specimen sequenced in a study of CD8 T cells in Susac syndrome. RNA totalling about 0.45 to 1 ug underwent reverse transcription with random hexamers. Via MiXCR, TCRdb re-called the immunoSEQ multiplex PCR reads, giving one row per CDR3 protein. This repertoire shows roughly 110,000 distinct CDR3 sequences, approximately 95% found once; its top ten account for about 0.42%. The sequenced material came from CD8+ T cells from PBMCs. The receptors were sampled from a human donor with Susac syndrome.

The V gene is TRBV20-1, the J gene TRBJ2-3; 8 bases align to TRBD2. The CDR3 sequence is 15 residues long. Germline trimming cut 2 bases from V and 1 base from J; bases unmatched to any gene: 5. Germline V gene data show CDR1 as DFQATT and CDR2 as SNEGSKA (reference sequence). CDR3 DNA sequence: TGCAGTGCTAGACGAGCGGGGGAGGGCACAGATACGCAGTATTTT. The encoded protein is CSARRAGEGTDTQYF.

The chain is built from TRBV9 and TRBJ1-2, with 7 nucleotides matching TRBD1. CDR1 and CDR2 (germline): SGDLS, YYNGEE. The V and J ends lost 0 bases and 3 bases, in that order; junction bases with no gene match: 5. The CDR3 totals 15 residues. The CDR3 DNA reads TGTGCCAGCAGCGTAGACCCAACAGGGGACTATGGCTACACCTTC. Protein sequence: CASSVDPTGDYGYTF.

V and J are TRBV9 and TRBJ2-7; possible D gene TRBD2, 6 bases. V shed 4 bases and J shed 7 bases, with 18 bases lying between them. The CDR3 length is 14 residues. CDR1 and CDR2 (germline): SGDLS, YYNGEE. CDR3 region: CASSTGTSAGEQYF. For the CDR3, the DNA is TGTGCCAGCAGCACCGGGACGTCCGCGGGGGAGCAGTACTTC.

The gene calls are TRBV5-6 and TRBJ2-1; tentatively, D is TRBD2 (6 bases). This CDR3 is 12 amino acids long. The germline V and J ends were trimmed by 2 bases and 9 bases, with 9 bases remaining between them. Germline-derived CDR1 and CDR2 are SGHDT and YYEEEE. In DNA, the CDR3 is TGTGCCAGCAGCTTAGGGAGGTCTGAGCAGTTCTTC. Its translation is CASSLGRSEQFF.

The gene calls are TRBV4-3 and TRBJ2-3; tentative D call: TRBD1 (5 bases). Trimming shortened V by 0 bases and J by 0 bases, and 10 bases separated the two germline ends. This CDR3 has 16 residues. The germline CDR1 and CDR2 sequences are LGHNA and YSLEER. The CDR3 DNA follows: TGCGCCAGCAGCCAAGATGGGGCTAGTAGCACAGATACGCAGTATTTT. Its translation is CASSQDGASSTDTQYF.

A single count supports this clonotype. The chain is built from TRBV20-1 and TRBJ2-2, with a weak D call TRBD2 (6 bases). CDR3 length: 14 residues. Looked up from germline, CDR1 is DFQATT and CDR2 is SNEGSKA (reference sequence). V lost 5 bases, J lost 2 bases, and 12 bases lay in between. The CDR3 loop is CSARSSVNTGELFF. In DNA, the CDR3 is TGCAGTGCTCGTTCTAGCGTTAACACCGGGGAGCTGTTTTTT.

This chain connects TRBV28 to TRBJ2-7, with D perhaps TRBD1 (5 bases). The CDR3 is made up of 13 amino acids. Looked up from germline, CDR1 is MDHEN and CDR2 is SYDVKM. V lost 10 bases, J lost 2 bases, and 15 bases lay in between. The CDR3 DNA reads TGTGCCACCGAACAGGCCCATACCTACGAGCAGTACTTC. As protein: CATEQAHTYEQYF.

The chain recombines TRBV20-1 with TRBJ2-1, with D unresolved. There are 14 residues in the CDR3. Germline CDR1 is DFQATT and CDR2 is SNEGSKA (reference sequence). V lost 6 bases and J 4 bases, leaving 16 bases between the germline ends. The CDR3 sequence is CSASSTRQYNEQFF. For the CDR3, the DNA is TGCAGTGCCTCCTCAACACGACAATACAATGAGCAGTTCTTC.

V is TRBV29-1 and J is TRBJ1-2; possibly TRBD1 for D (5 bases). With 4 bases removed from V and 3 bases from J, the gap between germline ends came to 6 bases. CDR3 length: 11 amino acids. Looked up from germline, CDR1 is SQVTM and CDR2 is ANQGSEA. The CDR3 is CSVVQDYGYTF. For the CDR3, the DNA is TGCAGCGTTGTACAGGACTATGGCTACACCTTC.

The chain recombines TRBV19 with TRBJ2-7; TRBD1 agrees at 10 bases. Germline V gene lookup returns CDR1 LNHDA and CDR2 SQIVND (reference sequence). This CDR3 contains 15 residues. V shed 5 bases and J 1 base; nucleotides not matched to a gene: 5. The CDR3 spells CASSSRTGGSYEQYF. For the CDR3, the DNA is TGTGCCAGTAGTTCCCGGACAGGGGGATCCTACGAGCAGTACTTC.

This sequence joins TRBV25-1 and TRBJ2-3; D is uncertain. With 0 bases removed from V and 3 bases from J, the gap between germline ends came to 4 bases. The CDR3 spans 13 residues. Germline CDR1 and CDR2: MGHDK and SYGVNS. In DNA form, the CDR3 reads TGTGCCAGCAGTGAATATTGGACAGATACGCAGTATTTT. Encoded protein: CASSEYWTDTQYF.

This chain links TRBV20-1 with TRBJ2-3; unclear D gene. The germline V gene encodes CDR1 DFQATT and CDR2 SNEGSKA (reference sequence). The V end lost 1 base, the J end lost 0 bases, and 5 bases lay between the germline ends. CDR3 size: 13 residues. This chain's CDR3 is CSARGSSTDTQYF. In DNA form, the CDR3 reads TGCAGTGCTAGAGGGTCTAGCACAGATACGCAGTATTTT.

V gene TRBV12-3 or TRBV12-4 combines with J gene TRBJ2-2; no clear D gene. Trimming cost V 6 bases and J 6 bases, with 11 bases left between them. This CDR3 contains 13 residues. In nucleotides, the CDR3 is TGTGCCAGCAGCCCTACCTTGGCCGGGGAGCTGTTTTTT. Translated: CASSPTLAGELFF.

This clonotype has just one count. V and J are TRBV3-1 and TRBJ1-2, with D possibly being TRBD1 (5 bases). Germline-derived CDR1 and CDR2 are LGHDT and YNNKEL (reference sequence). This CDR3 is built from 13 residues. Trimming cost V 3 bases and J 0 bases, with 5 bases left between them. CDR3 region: CASSQGPNYGYTF. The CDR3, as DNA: TGTGCCAGCAGCCAGGGACCTAACTATGGCTACACCTTC.